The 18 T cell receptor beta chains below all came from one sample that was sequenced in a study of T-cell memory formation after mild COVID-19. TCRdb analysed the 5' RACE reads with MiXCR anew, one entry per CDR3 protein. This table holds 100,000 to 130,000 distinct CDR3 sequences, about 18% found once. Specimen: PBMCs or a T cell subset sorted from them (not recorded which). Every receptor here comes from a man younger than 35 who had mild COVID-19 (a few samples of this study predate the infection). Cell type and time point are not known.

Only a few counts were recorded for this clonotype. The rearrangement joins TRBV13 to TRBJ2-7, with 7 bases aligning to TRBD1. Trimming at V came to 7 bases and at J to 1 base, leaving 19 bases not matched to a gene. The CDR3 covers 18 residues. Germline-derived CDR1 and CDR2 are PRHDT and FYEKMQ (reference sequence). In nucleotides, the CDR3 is TGTGCCAGCATCGGGCCACGACAGGGAACAGCCGAGTCCTACGAGCAGTACTTC. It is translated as CASIGPRQGTAESYEQYF.

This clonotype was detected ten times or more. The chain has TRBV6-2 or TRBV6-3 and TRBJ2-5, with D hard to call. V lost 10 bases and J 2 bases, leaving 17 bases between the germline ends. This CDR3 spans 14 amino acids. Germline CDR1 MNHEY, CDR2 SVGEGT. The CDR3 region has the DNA TGTGCCACTACCATCGATAGGGATCAAGAGACCCAGTACTTC. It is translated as CATTIDRDQETQYF.

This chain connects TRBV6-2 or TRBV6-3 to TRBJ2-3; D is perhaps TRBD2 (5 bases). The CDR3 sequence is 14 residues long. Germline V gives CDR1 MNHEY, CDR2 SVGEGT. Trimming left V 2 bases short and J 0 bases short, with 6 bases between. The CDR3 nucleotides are TGTGCCAGCAGTTACGGAGGAAGCACAGATACGCAGTATTTT. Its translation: CASSYGGSTDTQYF.

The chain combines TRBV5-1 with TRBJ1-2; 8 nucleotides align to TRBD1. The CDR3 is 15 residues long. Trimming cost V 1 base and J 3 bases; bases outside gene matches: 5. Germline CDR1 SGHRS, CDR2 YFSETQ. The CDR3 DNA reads TGCGCCAGCAGCTTGCAGGGGGCAGCGGACTATGGCTACACCTTC. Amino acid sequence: CASSLQGAADYGYTF.

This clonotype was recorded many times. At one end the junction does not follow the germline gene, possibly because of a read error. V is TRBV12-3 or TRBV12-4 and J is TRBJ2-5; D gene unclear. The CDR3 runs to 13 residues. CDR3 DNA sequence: TGCGCCAGCAGTTTAATTAGTGGCGAGACCCAGTACTTC. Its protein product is CASSLISGETQYF.

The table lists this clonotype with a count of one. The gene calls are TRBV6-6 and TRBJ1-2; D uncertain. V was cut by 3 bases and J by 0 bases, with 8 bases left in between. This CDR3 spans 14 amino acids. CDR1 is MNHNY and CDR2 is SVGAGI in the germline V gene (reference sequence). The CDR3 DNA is TGTGCCAGCAGTTATCTCGCAGCTAACTATGGCTACACCTTC. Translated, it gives CASSYLAANYGYTF.

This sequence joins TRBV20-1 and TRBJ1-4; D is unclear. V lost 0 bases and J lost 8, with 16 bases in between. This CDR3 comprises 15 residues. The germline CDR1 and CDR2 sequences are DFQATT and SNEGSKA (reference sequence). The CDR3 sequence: CSARDEGRVREKLFF. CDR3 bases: TGCAGTGCTAGAGATGAGGGTAGGGTCCGCGAAAAACTGTTTTTT.

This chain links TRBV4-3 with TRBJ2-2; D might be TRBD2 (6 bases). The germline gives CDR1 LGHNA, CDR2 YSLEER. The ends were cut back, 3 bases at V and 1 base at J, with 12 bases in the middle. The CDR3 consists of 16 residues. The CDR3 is CASSQAPGLNTGELFF. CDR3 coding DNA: TGCGCCAGCAGCCAGGCCCCGGGACTGAACACCGGGGAGCTGTTTTTT.

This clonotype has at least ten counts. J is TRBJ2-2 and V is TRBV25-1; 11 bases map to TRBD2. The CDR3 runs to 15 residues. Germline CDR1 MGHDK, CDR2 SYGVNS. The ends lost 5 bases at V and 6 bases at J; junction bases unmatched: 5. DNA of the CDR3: TGTGCCAGCAGTTTTAGCGGGGGGGCGCCCGGGGAGCTGTTTTTT. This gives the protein CASSFSGGAPGELFF.

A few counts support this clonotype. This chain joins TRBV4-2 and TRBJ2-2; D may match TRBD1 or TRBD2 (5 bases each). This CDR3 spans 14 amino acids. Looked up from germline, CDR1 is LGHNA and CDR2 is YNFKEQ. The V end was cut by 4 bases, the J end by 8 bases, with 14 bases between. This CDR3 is CASSPRDPAGELFF. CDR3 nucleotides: TGTGCCAGCAGCCCCCGGGACCCCGCGGGGGAGCTGTTTTTT.

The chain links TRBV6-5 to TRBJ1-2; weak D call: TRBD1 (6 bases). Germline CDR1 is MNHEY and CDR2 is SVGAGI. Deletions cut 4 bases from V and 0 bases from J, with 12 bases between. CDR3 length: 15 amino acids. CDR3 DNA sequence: TGTGCCAGCAGTTCCGTACAGGGTACTAACTATGGCTACACCTTC. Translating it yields CASSSVQGTNYGYTF.

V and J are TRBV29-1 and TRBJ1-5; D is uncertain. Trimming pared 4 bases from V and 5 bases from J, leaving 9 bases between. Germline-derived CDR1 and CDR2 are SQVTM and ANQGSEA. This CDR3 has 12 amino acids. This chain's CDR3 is CSVGGEDQPQHF. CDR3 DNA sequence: TGCAGCGTTGGCGGGGAGGATCAGCCCCAGCATTTT.

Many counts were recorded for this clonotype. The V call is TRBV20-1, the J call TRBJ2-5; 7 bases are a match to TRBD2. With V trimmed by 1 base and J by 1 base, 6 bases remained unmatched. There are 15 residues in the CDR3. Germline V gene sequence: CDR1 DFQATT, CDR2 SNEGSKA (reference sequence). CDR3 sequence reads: CSARGDPGGQETQYF. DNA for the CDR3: TGCAGTGCTAGAGGCGACCCGGGGGGCCAAGAGACCCAGTACTTC.

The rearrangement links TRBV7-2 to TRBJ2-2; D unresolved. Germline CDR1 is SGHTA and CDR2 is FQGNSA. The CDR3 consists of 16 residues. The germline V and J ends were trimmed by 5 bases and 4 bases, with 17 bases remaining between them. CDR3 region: CASSPRRPPGTGELFF. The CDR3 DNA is TGTGCCAGCAGCCCACGCCGGCCCCCGGGCACCGGGGAGCTGTTTTTT.

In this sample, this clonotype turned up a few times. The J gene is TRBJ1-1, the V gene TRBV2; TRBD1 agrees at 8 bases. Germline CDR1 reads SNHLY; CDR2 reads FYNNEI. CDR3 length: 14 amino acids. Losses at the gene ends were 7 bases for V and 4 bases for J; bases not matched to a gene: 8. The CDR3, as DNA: TGTGCCAGCATAGTCCGGACAGGGTTCACTGAAGCTTTCTTT. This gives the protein CASIVRTGFTEAFF.

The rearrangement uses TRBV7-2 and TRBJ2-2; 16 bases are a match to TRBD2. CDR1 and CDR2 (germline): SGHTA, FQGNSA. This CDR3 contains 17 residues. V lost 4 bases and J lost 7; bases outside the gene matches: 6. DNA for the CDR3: TGTGCCAGCAGCTCGGGACTAGCGGGGGGGCCAGGCGGGGAGCTGTTTTTT. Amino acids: CASSSGLAGGPGGELFF.

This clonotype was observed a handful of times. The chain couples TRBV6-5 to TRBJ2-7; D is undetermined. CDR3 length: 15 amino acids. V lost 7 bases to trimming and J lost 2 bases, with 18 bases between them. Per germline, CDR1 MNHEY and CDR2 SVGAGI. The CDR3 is CASKKNTLGPYEQYV. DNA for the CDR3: TGTGCCAGCAAGAAAAACACGCTCGGGCCCTACGAGCAGTACGTC.

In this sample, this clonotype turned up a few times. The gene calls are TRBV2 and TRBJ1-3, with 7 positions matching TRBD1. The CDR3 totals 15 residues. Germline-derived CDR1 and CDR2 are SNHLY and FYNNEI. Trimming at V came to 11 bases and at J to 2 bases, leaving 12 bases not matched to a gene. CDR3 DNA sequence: TGTGCCGGGTCAGGGGGAACGCCCCCTGGAAACACCATATATTTT. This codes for CAGSGGTPPGNTIYF.